This T cell receptor (beta chain) comes out of a study of breast tumors, draining lymph nodes, adjacent tissues. For this clonotype: Its antigen is still unknown.

Study outcomes and limitations: Tumor repertoires ranked between lymph nodes and nontumor tissue in diversity, with V and J gene preferences. The lymph node origin of tumor T cells was framed as consistent with a hypothesis, not demonstrated. The data were judged consistent with most tumor T cells coming from lymph node and expanding in tumor.

TCRdb re-derived calls from the multiplex PCR reads in MiXCR, one entry per CDR3 protein. Among about 35,000 distinct CDR3 sequences listed, roughly 36% were seen once. From germline, CDR1 is MDHEN and CDR2 SYDVKM. V trimming: 5 bases; J trimming: 2 bases; junction bases outside the gene matches: 5. The CDR3 covers 15 residues. What was sequenced was breast tumor tissue. The receptor was derived from a female donor with breast cancer. Some clones in this sample may be carry-over from other donors' samples. The rearrangement joins TRBV28 to TRBJ2-5, with 10 bases aligning to TRBD2. In DNA form, the CDR3 reads TGTGCCAGCAGTCGAGCGGGAGGGATTCAAGAGACCCAGTACTTC. It specifies CASSRAGGIQETQYF.